The clone carrying this T cell receptor (beta chain) occurred many times. As yet, its antigen is unknown. These data originate in a study of T cell repertoires in cytomegalovirus infection. General study results and limits: HLA-C-restricted TCR beta clonotypes specific for CMV led the ex vivo response.

Using its own MiXCR run on the reads, TCRdb lists one record per CDR3 protein. There are about 280,000 distinct CDR3 sequences in the sample; about 20% occur only once, and about 21% lies in the top ten. The V end was cut by 2 bases, the J end by 3 bases, with 5 bases between. CDR1 is MNHNS and CDR2 is SASEGT in the germline V gene. There are 13 residues in the CDR3. The sequence was collected from a human donor in good health (CMV status not recorded). Some clones in this sample may be carry-over from other donors' samples. The V and J genes are TRBV6-1 and TRBJ1-5, with no clear D. The sequenced sample was cultured PBMCs, obtained from culture after CMV antigen stimulation. DNA for the CDR3: TGTGCCAGCAGTGAAAACTACAATCAGCCCCAGCATTTT. It encodes CASSENYNQPQHF.